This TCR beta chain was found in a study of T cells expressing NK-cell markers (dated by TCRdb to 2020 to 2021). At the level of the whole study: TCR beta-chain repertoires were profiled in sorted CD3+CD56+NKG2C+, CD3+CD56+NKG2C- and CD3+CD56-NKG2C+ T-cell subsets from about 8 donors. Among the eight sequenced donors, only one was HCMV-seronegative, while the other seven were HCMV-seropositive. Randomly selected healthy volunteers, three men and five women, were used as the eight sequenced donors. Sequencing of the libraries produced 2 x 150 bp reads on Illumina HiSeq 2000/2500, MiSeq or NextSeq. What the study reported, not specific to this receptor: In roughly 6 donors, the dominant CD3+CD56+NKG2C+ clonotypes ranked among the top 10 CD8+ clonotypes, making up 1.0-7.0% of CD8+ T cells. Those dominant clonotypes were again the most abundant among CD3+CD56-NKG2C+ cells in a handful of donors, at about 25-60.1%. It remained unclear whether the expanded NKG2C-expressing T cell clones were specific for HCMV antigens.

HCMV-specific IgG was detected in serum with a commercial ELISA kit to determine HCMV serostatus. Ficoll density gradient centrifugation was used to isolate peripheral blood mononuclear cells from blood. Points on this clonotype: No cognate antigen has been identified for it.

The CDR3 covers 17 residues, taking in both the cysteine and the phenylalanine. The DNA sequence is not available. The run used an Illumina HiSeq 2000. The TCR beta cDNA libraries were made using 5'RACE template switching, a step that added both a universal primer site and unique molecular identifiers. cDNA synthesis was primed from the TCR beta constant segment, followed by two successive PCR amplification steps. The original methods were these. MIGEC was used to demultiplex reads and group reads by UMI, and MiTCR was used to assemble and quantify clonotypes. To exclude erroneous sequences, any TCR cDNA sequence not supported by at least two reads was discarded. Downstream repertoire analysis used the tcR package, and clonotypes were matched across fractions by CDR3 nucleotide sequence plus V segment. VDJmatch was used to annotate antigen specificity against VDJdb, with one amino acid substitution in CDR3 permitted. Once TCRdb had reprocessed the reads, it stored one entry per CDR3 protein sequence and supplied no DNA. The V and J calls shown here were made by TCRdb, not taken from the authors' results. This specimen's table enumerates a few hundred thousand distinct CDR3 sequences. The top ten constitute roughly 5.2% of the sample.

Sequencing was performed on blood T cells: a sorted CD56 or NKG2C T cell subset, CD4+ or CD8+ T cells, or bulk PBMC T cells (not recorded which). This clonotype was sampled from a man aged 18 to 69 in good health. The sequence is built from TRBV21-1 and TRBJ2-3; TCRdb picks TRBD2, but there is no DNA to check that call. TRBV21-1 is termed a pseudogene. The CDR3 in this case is CASSKTETSGNTDTQYF.